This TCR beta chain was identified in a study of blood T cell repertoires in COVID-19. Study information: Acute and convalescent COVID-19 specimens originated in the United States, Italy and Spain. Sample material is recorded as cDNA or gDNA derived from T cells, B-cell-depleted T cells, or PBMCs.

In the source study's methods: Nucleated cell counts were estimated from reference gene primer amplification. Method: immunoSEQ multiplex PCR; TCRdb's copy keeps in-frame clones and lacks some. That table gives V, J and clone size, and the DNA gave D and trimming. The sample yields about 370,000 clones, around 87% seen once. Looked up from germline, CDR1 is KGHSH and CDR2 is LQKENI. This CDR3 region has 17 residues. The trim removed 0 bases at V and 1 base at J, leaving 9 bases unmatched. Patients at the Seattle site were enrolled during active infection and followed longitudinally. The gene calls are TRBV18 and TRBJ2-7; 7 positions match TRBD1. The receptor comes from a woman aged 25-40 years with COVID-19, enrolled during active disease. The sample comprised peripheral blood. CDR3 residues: CASSPPTGALGSYEQYF. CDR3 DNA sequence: TGTGCCAGCTCACCACCAACAGGGGCCCTGGGTTCCTACGAGCAGTACTTC.